These 10 T cell receptor beta chains were all obtained from the same sample, sequenced in a study of T cell repertoires in ileal Crohn's disease. Using immunoSEQ multiplex PCR, the repertoire was profiled, and TCRdb retains in-frame clones only, with some absent. The sample shows some 27,000 clones, just under 80% of them seen only once. The sequenced sample was ileal tissue. Source of these receptors: an adult with Crohn's disease.

The chain is built from TRBV5-1 and TRBJ2-7, with 9 bases fitting TRBD1. The CDR3 consists of 15 residues. Germline loops: CDR1 SGHRS, CDR2 YFSETQ. Trimming at V came to 4 bases and at J to 1 base, leaving 6 bases not matched to a gene. CDR3 residues: CASSPGTGSSYEQYF. DNA for the CDR3: TGCGCCAGCAGCCCTGGGACAGGGTCTTCCTACGAGCAGTACTTC.

The gene calls are TRBV28 and TRBJ2-7; TRBD1 matches 10 bases. Germline CDR1 and CDR2: MDHEN and SYDVKM. The CDR3 has 14 residues. V shed 7 bases, J shed 3 bases, and the junction held 6 bases outside the gene matches. The CDR3 nucleotides read TGTGCCAGCACCACCCGGGACAGGGGCTACGAGCAGTACTTC. Translation: CASTTRDRGYEQYF.

The rearrangement uses TRBV5-1 and TRBJ2-1; TRBD2 agrees at 8 bases. CDR3 length: 15 amino acids. The germline gives CDR1 SGHRS, CDR2 YFSETQ. V lost 0 bases and J lost 5; bases outside the gene matches: 4. CDR3 loop: CASSLGSGRNNEQFF. The CDR3, as DNA: TGCGCCAGCAGCTTGGGCAGCGGGAGAAACAATGAGCAGTTCTTC.

The table lists this clone with a count of one. This rearrangement joins TRBV30 to TRBJ2-1; D gene unclear. The CDR3 spans 10 residues. The V and J ends lost 2 bases and 12 bases respectively, with 8 bases between them. Germline V gene data show CDR1 as GTSNPN and CDR2 as SVGIG (reference sequence). CDR3: CAWSKSGQFF. DNA for the CDR3: TGTGCCTGGAGTAAGTCAGGGCAGTTCTTC.

The chain joins TRBV4-2 to TRBJ2-7; 11 bases map to TRBD2. V shed 0 bases, J shed 6 bases, and the junction held 4 bases outside the gene matches. This CDR3 has 15 amino acids. In germline, CDR1 is LGHNA, CDR2 YNFKEQ. The CDR3 nucleotides are TGTGCCAGCAGCCAAGAACTAGCGGGGGCACTCGAGCAGTACTTC. Protein product: CASSQELAGALEQYF.

The rearrangement links TRBV6-5 to TRBJ1-3; a possible D gene is TRBD1 (6 bases). The V gene lost 0 bases and the J gene lost 8 bases, with 14 bases spanning the gap. The CDR3 totals 15 residues. Germline V CDR1 and CDR2: MNHEY, SVGAGI. This CDR3 is CASSYSRAGEHTIYF. CDR3 nucleotide sequence: TGTGCCAGCAGTTACTCGAGGGCAGGGGAACACACCATATATTTT.

The chain carries TRBV12-5 and TRBJ2-3; 9 bases are a match to TRBD2. The germline CDR1 and CDR2 sequences are LGHNT and FRNRAP. The CDR3 totals 17 residues. Unmatched junction bases numbered 7, after V lost 0 bases and J lost 3 bases. The CDR3 sequence: CASGLVPPSGVTDTQYF. As DNA, the CDR3 is TGTGCTAGTGGTTTGGTTCCCCCTAGCGGGGTAACAGATACGCAGTATTTT. The full variable domain, with the rest looked up from reference TRBV12-5 and TRBJ2-3, is DARVTQTPRHKVTEMGQEVTMRCQPILGHNTVFWYRQTMMQGLELLAYFRNRAPLDDSGMPKDRFSAEMPDATLATLKIQPSEPRDSAVYFCASGLVPPSGVTDTQYFGPGTRLTVL.

The chain uses TRBV19 and TRBJ1-1, with D hard to call. The V end was cut by 1 base, the J end by 4 bases, with 16 bases between. There are 16 residues in the CDR3. CDR1 LNHDA and CDR2 SQIVND come from the germline V gene (reference sequence). The CDR3 coding sequence is TGTGCCAGTAGTATAGGGACGGGGTTGGTCGGCACTGAAGCTTTCTTT. Translating it yields CASSIGTGLVGTEAFF. The full variable domain, rest sourced from reference TRBV19 and TRBJ1-1, is DGGITQSPKYLFRKEGQNVTLSCEQNLNHDAMYWYRQDPGQGLRLIYYSQIVNDFQKGDIAEGYSVSREKKESFPLTVTSAQKNPTAFYLCASSIGTGLVGTEAFFGQGTRLTVV.

The chain links TRBV5-1 to TRBJ1-5, with TRBD1 matching over 7 bases. CDR1 is SGHRS, CDR2 YFSETQ, per germline. The CDR3 is made up of 13 amino acids. V trimming: 5 bases; J trimming: 1 base; junction bases outside the gene matches: 0. CDR3 residues: CASRQGSNQPQHF. Here the CDR3 DNA reads TGCGCCAGCAGACAGGGGAGCAATCAGCCCCAGCATTTT.

The chain has TRBV5-1 and TRBJ2-5, with D tentatively TRBD2 (6 bases). This CDR3 has 13 residues. Germline V gene lookup returns CDR1 SGHRS and CDR2 YFSETQ. V lost 0 bases, J lost 5 bases, and 8 bases lay in between. CDR3 DNA sequence: TGCGCCAGCAGCTTGGCTGGGAGGGAGACCCAGTACTTC. Protein: CASSLAGRETQYF.